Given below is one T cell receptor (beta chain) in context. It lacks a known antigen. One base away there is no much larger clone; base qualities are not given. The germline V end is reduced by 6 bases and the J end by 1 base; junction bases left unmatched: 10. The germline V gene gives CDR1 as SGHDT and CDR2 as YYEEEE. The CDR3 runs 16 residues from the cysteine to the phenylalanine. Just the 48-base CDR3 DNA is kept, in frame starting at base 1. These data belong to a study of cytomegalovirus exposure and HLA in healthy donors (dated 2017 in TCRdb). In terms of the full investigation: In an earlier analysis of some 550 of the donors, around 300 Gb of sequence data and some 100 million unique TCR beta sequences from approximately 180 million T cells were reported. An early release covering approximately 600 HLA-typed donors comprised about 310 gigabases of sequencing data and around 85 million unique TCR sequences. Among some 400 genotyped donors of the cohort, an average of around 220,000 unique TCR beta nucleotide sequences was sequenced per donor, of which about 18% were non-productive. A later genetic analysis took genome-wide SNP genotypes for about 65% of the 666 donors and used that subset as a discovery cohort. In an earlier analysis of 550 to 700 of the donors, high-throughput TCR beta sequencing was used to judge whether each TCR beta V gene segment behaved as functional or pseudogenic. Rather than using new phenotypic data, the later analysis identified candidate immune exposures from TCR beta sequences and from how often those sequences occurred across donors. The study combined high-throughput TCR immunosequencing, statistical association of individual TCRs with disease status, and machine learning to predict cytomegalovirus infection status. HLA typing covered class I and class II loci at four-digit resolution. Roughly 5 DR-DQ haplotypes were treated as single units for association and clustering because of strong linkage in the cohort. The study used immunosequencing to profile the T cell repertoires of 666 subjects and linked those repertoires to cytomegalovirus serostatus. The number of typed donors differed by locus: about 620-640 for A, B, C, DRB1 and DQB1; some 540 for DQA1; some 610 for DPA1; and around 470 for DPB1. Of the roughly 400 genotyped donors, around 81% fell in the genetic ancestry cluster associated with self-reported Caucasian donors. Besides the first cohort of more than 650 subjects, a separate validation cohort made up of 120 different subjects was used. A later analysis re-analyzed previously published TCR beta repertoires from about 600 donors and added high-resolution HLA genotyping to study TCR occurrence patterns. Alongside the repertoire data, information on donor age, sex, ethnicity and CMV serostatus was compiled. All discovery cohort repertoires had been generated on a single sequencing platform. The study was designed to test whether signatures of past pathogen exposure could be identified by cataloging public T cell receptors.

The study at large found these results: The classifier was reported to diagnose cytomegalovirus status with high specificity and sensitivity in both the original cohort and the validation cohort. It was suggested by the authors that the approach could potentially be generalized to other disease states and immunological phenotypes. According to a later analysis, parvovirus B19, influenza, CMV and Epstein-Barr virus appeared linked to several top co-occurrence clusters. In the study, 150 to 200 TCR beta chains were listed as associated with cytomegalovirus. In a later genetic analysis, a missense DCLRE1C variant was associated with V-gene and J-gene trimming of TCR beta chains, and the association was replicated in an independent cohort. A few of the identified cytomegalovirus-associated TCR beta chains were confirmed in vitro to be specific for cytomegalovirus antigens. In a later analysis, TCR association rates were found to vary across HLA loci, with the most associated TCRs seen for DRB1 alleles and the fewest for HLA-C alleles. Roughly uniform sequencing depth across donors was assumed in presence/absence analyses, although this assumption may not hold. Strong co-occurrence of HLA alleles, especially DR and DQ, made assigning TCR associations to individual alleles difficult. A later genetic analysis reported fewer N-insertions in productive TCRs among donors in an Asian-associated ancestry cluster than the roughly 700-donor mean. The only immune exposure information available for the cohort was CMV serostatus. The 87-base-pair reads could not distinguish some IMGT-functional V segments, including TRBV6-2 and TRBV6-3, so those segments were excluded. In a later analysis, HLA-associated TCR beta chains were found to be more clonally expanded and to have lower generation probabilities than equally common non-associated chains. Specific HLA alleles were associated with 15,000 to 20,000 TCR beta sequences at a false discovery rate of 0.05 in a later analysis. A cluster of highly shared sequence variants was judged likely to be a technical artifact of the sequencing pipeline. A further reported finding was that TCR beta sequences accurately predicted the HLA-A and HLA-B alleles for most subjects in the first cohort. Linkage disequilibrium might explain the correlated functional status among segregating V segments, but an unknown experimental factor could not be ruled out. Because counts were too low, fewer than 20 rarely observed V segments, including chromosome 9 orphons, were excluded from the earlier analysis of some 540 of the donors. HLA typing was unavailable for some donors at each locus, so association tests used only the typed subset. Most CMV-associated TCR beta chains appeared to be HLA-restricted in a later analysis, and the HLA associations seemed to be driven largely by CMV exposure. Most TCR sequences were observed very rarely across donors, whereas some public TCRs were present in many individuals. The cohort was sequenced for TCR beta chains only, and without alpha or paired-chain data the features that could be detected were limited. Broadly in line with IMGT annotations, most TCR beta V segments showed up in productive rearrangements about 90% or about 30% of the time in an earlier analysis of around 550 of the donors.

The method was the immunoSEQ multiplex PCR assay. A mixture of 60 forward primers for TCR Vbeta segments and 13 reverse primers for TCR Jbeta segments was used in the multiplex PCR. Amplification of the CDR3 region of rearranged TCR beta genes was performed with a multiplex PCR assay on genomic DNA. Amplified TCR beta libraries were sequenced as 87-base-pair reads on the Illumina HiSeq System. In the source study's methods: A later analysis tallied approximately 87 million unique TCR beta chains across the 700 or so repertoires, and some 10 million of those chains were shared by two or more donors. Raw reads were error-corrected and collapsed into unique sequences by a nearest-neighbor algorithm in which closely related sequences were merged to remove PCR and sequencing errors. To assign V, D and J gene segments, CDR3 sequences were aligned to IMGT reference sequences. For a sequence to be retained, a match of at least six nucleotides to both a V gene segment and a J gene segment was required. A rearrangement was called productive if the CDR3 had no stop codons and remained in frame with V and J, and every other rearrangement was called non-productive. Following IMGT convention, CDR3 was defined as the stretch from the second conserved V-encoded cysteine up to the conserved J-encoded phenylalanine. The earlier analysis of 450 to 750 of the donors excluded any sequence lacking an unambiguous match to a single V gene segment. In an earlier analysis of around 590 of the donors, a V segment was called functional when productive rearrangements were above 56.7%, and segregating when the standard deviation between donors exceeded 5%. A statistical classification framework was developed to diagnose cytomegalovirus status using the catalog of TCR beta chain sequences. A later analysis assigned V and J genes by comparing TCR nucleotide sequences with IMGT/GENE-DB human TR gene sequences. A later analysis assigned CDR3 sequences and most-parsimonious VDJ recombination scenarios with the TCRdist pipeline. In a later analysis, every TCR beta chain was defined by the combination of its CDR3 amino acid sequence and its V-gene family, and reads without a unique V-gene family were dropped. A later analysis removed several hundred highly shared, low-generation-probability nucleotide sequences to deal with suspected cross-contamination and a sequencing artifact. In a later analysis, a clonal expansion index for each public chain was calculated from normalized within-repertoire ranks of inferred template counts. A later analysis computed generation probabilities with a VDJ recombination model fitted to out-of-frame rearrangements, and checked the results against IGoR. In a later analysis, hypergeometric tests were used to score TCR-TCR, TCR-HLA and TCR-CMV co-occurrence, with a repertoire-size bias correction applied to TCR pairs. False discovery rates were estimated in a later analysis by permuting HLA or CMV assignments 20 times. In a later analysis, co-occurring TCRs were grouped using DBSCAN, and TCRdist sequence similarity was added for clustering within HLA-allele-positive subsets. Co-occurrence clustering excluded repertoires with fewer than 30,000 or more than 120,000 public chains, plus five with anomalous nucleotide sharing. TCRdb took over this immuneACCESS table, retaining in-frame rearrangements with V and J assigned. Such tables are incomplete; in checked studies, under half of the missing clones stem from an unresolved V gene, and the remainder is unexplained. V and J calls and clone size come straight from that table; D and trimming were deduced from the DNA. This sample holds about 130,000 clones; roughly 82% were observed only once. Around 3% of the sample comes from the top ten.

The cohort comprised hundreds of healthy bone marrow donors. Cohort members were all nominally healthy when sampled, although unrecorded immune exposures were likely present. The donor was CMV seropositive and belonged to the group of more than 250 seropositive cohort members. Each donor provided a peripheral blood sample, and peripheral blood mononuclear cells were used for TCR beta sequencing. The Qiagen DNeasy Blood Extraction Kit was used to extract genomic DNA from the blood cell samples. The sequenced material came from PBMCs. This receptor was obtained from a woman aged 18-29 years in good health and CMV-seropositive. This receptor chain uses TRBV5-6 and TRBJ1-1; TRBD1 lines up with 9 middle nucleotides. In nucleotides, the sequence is TGTGCCAGCAAAACCGGGACAGGGAGTGGGAACACTGAAGCTTTCTTT. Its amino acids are CASKTGTGSGNTEAFF.